The TCR beta chain described here comes from a study of cytomegalovirus exposure and HLA in healthy donors. At the level of the study: Membership in the Caucasian-associated ancestry cluster was found for about 84% of almost 400 genotyped donors. Study-wide findings and caveats: In a later analysis, at a false discovery rate of 0.05, 16,951 TCR beta sequences matched HLA alleles. Apparent HLA restriction characterized most CMV-associated TCR beta chains in a later analysis.

On this clone itself: Antigen: not known.

The CDR3 runs to 15 residues. Trimming removed 0 bases at V and 3 bases at J, with 12 bases between. Looked up from germline, CDR1 is SGHRS and CDR2 is YFSETQ. PCR involved 60 Vbeta and 13 Jbeta primers. Clones were read by immunoSEQ multiplex PCR, and TCRdb kept only the in-frame ones, dropping some. The sample records 100,000 to 150,000 clones, less than 90% being singletons. The chain links TRBV5-1 to TRBJ1-1, with D possibly being TRBD1 (5 bases). The sequence derives from a middle-aged man in good health and CMV-seronegative. The source material was PBMCs. CDR3 sequence (DNA): TGCGCCAGCAGCTTGGGAGACAGCCCCTACACTGAAGCTTTCTTT. Its protein is CASSLGDSPYTEAFF.